One and the same sample provided the 2 T cell receptor beta chains below, sequenced in a study of early T cells in non-severe SARS-CoV-2 infection. TCRdb recomputed calls from the 5' RACE reads with MiXCR, one row per CDR3 protein. The sample holds tens of thousands of distinct CDR3 sequences, approximately 12% seen once. The material sequenced was whole blood, taken at baseline. These receptors were collected from an adult who was a healthcare worker with PCR-confirmed SARS-CoV-2 infection or an uninfected control (not recorded which).

This chain uses TRBV5-1 with TRBJ2-1, with 12 bases fitting TRBD2. The V and J ends lost 3 bases and 7 bases, in that order; junction bases with no gene match: 8. Germline-derived CDR1 and CDR2 are SGHRS and YFSETQ. The CDR3 extends over 16 amino acids. CDR3 residues: CASSSQTSGGNNEQFF. CDR3 nucleotides: TGCGCCAGCAGCTCACAGACTAGCGGGGGAAATAATGAGCAGTTCTTC. Full variable domain (missing parts from reference TRBV5-1 and TRBJ2-1): KAGVTQTPRYLIKTRGQQVTLSCSPISGHRSVSWYQQTPGQGLQFLFEYFSETQRNKGNFPGRFSGRQFSNSRSEMNVSTLELGDSALYLCASSSQTSGGNNEQFFGPGTRLTVL.

This clonotype has just a few counts. CDR3 in DNA: TGCAGTGCTAGTCTTAGTGAAGAGACCCAGTACTTC. It encodes CSASLSEETQYF. The chain employs TRBV20-1 and TRBJ2-5; D is unclear. This CDR3 spans 12 amino acids. The V gene's germline CDR1 is DFQATT and CDR2 SNEGSKA (reference sequence). Trimming stripped 3 bases from V and 3 bases from J, with 8 bases between.